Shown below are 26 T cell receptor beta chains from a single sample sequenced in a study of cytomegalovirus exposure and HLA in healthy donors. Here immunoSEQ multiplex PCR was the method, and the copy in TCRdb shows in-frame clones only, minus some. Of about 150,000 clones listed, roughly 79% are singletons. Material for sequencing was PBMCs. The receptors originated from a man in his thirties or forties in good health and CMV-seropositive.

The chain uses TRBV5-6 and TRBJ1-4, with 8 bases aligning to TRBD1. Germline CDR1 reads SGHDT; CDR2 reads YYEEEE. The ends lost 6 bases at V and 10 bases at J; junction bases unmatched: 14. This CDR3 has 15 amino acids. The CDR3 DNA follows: TGTGCCAGCACCCTATCCGGGACAGGCGACAGAAAACTGTTTTTT. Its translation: CASTLSGTGDRKLFF. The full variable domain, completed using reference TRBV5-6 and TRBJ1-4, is DAGVTQSPTHLIKTRGQQVTLRCSPKSGHDTVSWYQQALGQGPQFIFQYYEEEERQRGNFPDRFSGHQFPNYSSELNVNALLLGDSALYLCASTLSGTGDRKLFFGSGTQLSVL.

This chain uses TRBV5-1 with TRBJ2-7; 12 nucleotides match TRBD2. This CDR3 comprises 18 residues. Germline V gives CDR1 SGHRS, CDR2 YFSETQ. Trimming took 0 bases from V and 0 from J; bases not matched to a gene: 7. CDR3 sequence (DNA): TGCGCCAGCAGCTTGGCGACTAGCGGGAGCACCTACTCCTACGAGCAGTACTTC. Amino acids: CASSLATSGSTYSYEQYF.

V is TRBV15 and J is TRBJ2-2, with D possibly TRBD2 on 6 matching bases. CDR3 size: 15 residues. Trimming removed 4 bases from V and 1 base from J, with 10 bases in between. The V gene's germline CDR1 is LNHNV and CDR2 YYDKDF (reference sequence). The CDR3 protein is CATSKGTGNTGELFF. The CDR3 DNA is TGTGCCACCAGCAAGGGGACTGGGAACACCGGGGAGCTGTTTTTT.

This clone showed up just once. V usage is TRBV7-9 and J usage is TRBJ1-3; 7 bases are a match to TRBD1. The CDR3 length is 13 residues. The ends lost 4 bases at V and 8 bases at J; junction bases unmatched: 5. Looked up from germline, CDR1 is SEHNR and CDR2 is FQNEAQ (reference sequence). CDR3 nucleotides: TGTGCCAGCAGCTCAGGGGGTCCGGACACCATATATTTT. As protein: CASSSGGPDTIYF.

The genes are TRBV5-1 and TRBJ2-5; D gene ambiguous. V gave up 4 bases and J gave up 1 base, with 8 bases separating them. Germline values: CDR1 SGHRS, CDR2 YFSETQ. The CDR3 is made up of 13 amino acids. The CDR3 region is CASSVRSQETQYF. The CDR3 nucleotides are TGCGCCAGCAGCGTCAGGTCCCAAGAGACCCAGTACTTC.

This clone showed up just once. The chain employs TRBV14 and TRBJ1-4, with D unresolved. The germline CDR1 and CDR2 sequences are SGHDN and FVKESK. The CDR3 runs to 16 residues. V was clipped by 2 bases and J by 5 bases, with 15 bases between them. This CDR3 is CASSQSERGSNEKLFF. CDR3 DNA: TGTGCCAGCAGCCAAAGTGAACGGGGTTCAAATGAAAAACTGTTTTTT.

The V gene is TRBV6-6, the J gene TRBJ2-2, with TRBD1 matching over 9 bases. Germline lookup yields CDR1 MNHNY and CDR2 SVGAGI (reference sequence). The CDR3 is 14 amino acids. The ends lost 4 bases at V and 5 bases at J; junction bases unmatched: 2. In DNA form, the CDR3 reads TGTGCCAGCAGTTCGGGACAGGGTACCGGGGAGCTGTTTTTT. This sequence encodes CASSSGQGTGELFF.

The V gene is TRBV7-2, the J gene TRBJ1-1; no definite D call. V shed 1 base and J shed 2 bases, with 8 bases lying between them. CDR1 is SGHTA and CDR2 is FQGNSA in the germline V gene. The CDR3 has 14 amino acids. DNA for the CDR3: TGTGCCAGCAGCTTAGTTGCAGTCAACACTGAAGCTTTCTTT. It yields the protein CASSLVAVNTEAFF.

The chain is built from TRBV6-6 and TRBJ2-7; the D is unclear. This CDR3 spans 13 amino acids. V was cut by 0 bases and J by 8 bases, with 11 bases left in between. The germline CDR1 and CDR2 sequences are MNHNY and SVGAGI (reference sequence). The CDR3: CASSYSPGEKQYF. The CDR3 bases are TGTGCCAGCAGTTACTCCCCAGGCGAAAAGCAGTACTTC.

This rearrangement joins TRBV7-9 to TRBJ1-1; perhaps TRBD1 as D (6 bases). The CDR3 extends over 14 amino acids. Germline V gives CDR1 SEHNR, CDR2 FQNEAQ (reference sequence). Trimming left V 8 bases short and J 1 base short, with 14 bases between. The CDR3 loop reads CASHTQGRNTEAFF. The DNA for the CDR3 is TGTGCCAGCCACACACAGGGAAGGAACACTGAAGCTTTCTTT.

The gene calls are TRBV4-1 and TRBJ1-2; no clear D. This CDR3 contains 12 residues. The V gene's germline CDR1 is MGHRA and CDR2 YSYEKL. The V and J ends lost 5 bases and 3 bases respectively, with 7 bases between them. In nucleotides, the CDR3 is TGCGCCAGCAGCGAAGGAGACTATGGCTACACCTTC. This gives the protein CASSEGDYGYTF.

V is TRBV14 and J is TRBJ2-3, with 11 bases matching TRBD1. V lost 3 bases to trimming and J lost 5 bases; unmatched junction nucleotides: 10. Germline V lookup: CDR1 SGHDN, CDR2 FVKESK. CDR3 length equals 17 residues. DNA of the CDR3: TGTGCCAGCAGCCAGGGGGACAGGGGGTTGTGGGAAGATACGCAGTATTTT. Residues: CASSQGDRGLWEDTQYF.

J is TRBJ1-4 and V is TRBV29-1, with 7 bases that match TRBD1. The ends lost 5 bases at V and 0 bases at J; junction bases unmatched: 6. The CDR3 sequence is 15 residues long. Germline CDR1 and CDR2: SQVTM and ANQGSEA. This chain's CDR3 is CSVPGQSSTNEKLFF. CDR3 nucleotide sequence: TGCAGCGTTCCGGGACAGTCATCAACTAATGAAAAACTGTTTTTT.

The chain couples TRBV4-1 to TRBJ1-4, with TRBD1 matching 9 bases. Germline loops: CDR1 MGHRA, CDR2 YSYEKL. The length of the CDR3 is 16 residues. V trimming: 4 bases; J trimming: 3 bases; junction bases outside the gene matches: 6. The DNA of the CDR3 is TGCGCCAGCAGCCGAGGACAGGGGACGGCTAATGAAAAACTGTTTTTT. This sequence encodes CASSRGQGTANEKLFF.

CDR3 sequence reads: CASSGVAGGSETQYF. The DNA for the CDR3 is TGTGCCAGTAGTGGGGTGGCAGGGGGCTCAGAGACCCAGTACTTC. This chain uses TRBV19 with TRBJ2-5; the match to TRBD1 covers 8 bases. Germline assignment: CDR1 LNHDA and CDR2 SQIVND (reference sequence). V was pared by 5 bases and J by 4 bases, with 9 bases of the junction left unmatched. The CDR3 spans 15 residues.

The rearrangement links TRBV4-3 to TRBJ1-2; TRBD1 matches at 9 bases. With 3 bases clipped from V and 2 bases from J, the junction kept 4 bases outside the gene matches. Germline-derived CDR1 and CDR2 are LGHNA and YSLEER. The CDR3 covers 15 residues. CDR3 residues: CASSQGTGPNYGYTF. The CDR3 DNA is TGCGCCAGCAGCCAGGGGACAGGGCCAAACTATGGCTACACCTTC.

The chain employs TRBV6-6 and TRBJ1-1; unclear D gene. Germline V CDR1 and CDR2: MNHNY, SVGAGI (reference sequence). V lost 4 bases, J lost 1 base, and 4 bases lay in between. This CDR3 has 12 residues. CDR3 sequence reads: CASSWANTEAFF. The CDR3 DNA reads TGTGCCAGCAGTTGGGCGAACACTGAAGCTTTCTTT.

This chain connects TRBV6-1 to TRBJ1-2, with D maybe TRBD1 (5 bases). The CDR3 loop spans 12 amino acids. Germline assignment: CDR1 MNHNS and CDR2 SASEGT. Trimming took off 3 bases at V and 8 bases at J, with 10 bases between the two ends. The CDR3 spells CASSDSGIGYTF. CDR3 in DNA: TGTGCCAGCAGTGACTCAGGGATCGGCTACACCTTC.

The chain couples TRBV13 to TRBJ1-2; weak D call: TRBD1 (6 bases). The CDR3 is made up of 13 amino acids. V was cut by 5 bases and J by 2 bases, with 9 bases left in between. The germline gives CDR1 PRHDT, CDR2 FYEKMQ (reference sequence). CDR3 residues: CASSRQANYGYTF. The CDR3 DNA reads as TGTGCCAGCAGCAGACAGGCGAACTATGGCTACACCTTC.

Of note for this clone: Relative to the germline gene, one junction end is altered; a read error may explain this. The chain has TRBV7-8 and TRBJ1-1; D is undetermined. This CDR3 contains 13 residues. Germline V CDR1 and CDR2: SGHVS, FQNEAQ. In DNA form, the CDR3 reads TGTGCCAGCAGCTTAGTATCCCAGGCTGAGGCTTTCTTT. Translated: CASSLVSQAEAFF.

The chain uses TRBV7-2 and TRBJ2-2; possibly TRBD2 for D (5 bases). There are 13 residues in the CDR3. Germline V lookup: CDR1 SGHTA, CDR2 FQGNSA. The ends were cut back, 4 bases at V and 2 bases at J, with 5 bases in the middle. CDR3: CASSWTNTGELFF. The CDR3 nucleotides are TGTGCCAGCAGCTGGACTAACACCGGGGAGCTGTTTTTT.

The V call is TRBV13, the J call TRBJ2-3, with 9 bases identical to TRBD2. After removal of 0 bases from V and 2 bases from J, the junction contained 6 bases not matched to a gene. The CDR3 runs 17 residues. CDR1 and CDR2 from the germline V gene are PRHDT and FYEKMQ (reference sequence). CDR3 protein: CASSLGGGGETTDTQYF. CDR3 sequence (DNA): TGTGCCAGCAGCTTAGGCGGCGGGGGGGAAACCACAGATACGCAGTATTTT.

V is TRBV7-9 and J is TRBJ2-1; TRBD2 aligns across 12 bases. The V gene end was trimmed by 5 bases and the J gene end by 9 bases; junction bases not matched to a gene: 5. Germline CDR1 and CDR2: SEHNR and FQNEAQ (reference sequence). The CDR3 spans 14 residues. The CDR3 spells CASSQTSGRVEQFF. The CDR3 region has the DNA TGTGCCAGCAGCCAGACTAGCGGGAGAGTTGAGCAGTTCTTC.

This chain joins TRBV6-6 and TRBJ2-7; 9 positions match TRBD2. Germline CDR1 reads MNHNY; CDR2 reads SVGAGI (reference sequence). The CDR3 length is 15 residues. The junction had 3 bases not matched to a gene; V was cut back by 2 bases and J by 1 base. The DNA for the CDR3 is TGTGCCAGCAGTTACCGCCTAGCGGGGTCCTACGAGCAGTACTTC. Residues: CASSYRLAGSYEQYF.

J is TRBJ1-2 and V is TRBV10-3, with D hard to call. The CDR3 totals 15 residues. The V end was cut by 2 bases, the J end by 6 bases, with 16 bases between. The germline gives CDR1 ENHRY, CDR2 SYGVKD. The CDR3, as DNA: TGTGCCATCAGTGAGATGGAGGCGGCTCGAAATGGCTACACCTTC. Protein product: CAISEMEAARNGYTF.

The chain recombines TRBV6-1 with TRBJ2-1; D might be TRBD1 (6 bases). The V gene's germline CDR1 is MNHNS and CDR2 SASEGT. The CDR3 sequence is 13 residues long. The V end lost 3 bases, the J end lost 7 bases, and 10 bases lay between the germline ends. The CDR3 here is CASSDQGTNEQFF. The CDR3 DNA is TGTGCCAGCAGTGATCAGGGGACGAATGAGCAGTTCTTC.